Shown below are 8 T cell receptor beta chains from a single sample sequenced in a study of blood T cell repertoires in COVID-19. Method: immunoSEQ multiplex PCR; TCRdb's copy keeps in-frame clones and lacks some. This sample has 57,000 or so clones, with 70% to 80% found just once. Sequenced sample: peripheral blood. The receptors derive from a middle-aged man with active or convalescent COVID-19.

The V gene is TRBV7-8, the J gene TRBJ1-2; tentatively, D is TRBD1 (5 bases). Trimming shortened V by 4 bases and J by 5 bases, and 11 bases separated the two germline ends. CDR1 is SGHVS, CDR2 FQNEAQ, per germline. CDR3 length: 13 amino acids. Written as DNA, the CDR3 is TGTGCCAGCAGCTCAGACAGCCCATATGGCTACACCTTC. Its translation is CASSSDSPYGYTF.

V usage is TRBV28 and J usage is TRBJ1-2; D ambiguous. The CDR3 runs to 12 residues. The V and J ends lost 2 bases and 5 bases respectively, with 6 bases between them. CDR1 is MDHEN, CDR2 SYDVKM, per germline. This chain's CDR3 is CASSLPIYGYTF. CDR3 in DNA: TGTGCCAGCAGTTTACCCATTTATGGCTACACCTTC.

This chain joins TRBV11-1 and TRBJ1-1; D is unclear. CDR1 and CDR2 (germline): SGHAT, FQDESV (reference sequence). The CDR3 runs 13 residues. The V and J ends lost 8 bases and 0 bases respectively, with 10 bases between them. CDR3 protein: CASREHMNTEAFF. CDR3 in DNA: TGTGCCAGCCGGGAACACATGAACACTGAAGCTTTCTTT.

The chain carries TRBV3-1 (or the pseudogene TRBV3-2) and TRBJ1-3; D is unresolved. V was pared by 1 base and J by 2 bases, with 9 bases between. This CDR3 spans 15 amino acids. The V gene's germline CDR1 is LGHDT and CDR2 YNNKEL (reference sequence). The CDR3, as DNA: TGTGCCAGCAGCCAAGGCGGGTTCGCTGGAAACACCATATATTTT. Translation gives CASSQGGFAGNTIYF.

In its sample, this clone was seen a few times. This chain uses TRBV6-6 with TRBJ1-6; TRBD1 matches at 8 bases. Trimming cost V 6 bases and J 0 bases; bases outside gene matches: 1. Germline V gene lookup returns CDR1 MNHNY and CDR2 SVGAGI (reference sequence). This CDR3 region has 15 residues. CDR3 region: CASRGQDSYNSPLHF. As DNA, the CDR3 is TGTGCCAGCAGGGGACAGGACTCCTATAATTCACCCCTCCACTTT.

The chain has TRBV12-3 or TRBV12-4 and TRBJ2-1; D remains ambiguous. Trimming removed 6 bases at V and 12 bases at J, with 12 bases between. CDR3 size: 11 residues. The CDR3 DNA sequence: TGTGCCAGCAGACTAACTGGCGGGCAGTTCTTC. It yields the protein CASRLTGGQFF.

V gene TRBV2 combines with J gene TRBJ1-4, with D unresolved. There are 15 residues in the CDR3. The V end was cut by 8 bases, the J end by 0 bases, with 13 bases between. Per the germline V gene, CDR1 is SNHLY and CDR2 is FYNNEI. CDR3 protein: CASGKQRSTNEKLFF. The CDR3 DNA follows: TGTGCCAGCGGAAAACAGAGATCAACTAATGAAAAACTGTTTTTT.

The chain carries TRBV25-1 and TRBJ1-1, with 7 bases lining up with TRBD1. The CDR3 spans 16 residues. J was trimmed by 0 bases and V by 4 bases; bases with no gene match: 8. Germline V gives CDR1 MGHDK, CDR2 SYGVNS. CDR3: CASSAPGQRLNTEAFF. The CDR3 DNA sequence: TGTGCCAGCAGTGCTCCGGGACAGAGACTGAACACTGAAGCTTTCTTT.